These 8 T cell receptor beta chains share one sample of origin, sequenced in a study of T cell repertoires in cytomegalovirus infection. What these receptors recognize is not known. In TCRdb, the reads were re-called with MiXCR into one record per CDR3 protein. The sample carries under 150,000 distinct CDR3 sequences, 20% to 30% recorded once. Source material: PBMCs, sequenced either directly or after in vitro stimulation (not recorded which). The source is a human donor in good health (CMV status not recorded). Some clones in this sample may be carry-over from other donors' samples.

This clonotype has a count of ten or more. This sequence joins TRBV7-6 and TRBJ2-1, with 8 bases that match TRBD2. Germline loops: CDR1 SGHVS, CDR2 FNYEAQ. The CDR3 runs to 18 residues. V trimming: 5 bases; J trimming: 5 bases; junction bases outside the gene matches: 17. The CDR3 bases are TGTGCCAGCAGCCAAAACCGGAGGGTAGCGGGAACCCACAATGAGCAGTTCTTC. Its translation: CASSQNRRVAGTHNEQFF.

V is TRBV5-1 and J is TRBJ2-1; TRBD2 is a possible D gene (6 bases). Per the germline V gene, CDR1 is SGHRS and CDR2 is YFSETQ. This CDR3 has 15 amino acids. Deletions cut 0 bases from V and 4 bases from J, with 11 bases between. CDR3 region: CASSLADGGYNEQFF. CDR3 coding DNA: TGCGCCAGCAGCTTGGCCGACGGGGGATACAATGAGCAGTTCTTC.

This clonotype showed up just a few times. The chain recombines TRBV6-2 or TRBV6-3 with TRBJ1-5; the match to TRBD1 covers 9 bases. The CDR3 contains 18 residues. The trim removed 2 bases at V and 0 bases at J, leaving 8 bases unmatched. Germline CDR1 reads MNHEY; CDR2 reads SVGEGT. The CDR3 region is CASSYPPGQGFSNQPQHF. The CDR3 bases are TGTGCCAGCAGTTACCCGCCGGGACAGGGTTTTAGCAATCAGCCCCAGCATTTT.

Remarks on this clonotype: The junction does not match germline at one end; this may be a read error. V is TRBV7-9 and J is TRBJ2-2; D is possibly TRBD1 (6 bases). The V gene's germline CDR1 is SEHNR and CDR2 FQNEAQ (reference sequence). This CDR3 has 15 residues. As DNA, the CDR3 is TGTGCCAGCCAGAATCCCAACAGGGTCACCGAGGAGCTGTTTTTT. Protein product: CASQNPNRVTEELFF.

This clonotype was detected many times. The rearrangement uses TRBV7-2 and TRBJ1-2; TRBD1 is a possible D gene (5 bases). V was clipped by 2 bases and J by 8 bases, with 12 bases between them. The CDR3 consists of 13 residues. From germline, CDR1 is SGHTA and CDR2 FQGNSA. In DNA form, the CDR3 reads TGTGCCAGCAGCTTACGGGGCCTTGGGGGCTACACCTTC. Amino acid sequence: CASSLRGLGGYTF.

This clonotype showed up just a few times. The V call is TRBV20-1, the J call TRBJ2-7; 10 bases are shared with TRBD2. Germline V gene data show CDR1 as DFQATT and CDR2 as SNEGSKA (reference sequence). The CDR3 consists of 15 residues. V shed 5 bases and J 4 bases; nucleotides not matched to a gene: 11. CDR3 sequence: CSAPPSSGRRYEQYF. For the CDR3, the DNA is TGCAGTGCTCCGCCTAGTAGCGGGAGGCGGTACGAGCAGTACTTC.

This clonotype occurred many times. V gene TRBV7-9 combines with J gene TRBJ2-3; D is undetermined. The CDR3 totals 14 residues. The germline V gene encodes CDR1 SEHNR and CDR2 FQNEAQ (reference sequence). Deletions cut 2 bases from V and 3 bases from J, with 9 bases between. The CDR3 region has the DNA TGTGCCAGCAGCTTATTTGGCCCAACAGATACGCAGTATTTT. It codes for CASSLFGPTDTQYF. The full variable domain, completed using reference TRBV7-9 and TRBJ2-3, is DTGVSQNPRHKITKRGQNVTFRCDPISEHNRLYWYRQTLGQGPEFLTYFQNEAQLEKSRLLSDRFSAERPKGSFSTLEIQRTEQGDSAMYLCASSLFGPTDTQYFGPGTRLTVL.

The sample holds many counts of this clonotype. This rearrangement joins TRBV4-1 to TRBJ1-1, with D perhaps matching TRBD1 (5 bases). V was shortened by 0 bases and J by 1 base, with 9 bases between the two germline ends. This CDR3 is built from 15 residues. The germline V gene has CDR1 MGHRA and CDR2 YSYEKL. The CDR3 here is CASSQDWQGNTEAFF. In DNA, the CDR3 is TGCGCCAGCAGCCAAGATTGGCAGGGGAACACTGAAGCTTTCTTT.